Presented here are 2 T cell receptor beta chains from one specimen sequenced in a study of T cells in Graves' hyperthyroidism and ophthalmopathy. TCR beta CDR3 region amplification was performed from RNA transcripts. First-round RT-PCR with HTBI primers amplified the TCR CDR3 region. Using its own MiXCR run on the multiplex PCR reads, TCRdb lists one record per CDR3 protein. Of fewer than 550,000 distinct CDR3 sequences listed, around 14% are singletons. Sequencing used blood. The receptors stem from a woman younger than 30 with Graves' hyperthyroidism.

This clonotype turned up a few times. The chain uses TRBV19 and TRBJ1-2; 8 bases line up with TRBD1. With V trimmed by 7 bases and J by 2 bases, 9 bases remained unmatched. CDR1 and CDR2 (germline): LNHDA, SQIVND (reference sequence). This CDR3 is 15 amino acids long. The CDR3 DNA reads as TGTGCCAGTACCCCCCTCGACAGGGGAAACTATGGCTACACCTTC. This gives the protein CASTPLDRGNYGYTF.

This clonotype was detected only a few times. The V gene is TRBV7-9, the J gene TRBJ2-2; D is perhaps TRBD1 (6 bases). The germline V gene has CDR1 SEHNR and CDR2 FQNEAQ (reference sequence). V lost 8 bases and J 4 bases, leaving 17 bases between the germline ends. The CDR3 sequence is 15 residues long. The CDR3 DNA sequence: TGTGCCAGCGTCGGGGCAGGGGATGTCACCGGGGAGCTGTTTTTT. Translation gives CASVGAGDVTGELFF.